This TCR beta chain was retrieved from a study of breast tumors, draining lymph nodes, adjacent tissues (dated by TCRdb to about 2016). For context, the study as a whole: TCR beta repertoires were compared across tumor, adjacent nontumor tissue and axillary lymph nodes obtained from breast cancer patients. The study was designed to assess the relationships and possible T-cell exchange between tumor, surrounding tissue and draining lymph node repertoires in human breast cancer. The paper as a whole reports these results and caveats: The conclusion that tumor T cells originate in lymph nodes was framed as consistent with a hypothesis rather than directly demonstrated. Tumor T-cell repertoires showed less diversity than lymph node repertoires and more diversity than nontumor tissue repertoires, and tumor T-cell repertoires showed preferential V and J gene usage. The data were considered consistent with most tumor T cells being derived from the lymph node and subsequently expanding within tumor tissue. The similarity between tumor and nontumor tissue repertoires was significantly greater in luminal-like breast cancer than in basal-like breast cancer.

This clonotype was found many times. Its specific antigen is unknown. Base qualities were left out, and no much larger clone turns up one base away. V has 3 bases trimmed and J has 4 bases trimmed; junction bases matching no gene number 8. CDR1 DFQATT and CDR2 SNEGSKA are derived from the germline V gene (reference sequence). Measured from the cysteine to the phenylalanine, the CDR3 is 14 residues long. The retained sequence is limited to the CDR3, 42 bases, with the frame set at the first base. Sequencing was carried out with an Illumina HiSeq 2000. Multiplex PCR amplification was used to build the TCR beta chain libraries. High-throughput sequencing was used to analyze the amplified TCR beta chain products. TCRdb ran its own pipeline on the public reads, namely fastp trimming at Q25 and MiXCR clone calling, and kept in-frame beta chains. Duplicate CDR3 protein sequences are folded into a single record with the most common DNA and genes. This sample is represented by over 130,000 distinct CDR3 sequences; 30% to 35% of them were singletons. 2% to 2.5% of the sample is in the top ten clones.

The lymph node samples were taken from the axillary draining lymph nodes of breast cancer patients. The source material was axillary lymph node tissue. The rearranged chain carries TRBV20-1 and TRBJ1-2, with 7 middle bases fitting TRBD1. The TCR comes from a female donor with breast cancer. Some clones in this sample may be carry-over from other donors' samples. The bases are TGCAGTGCTAGGGTGACAGGGAAGGCCTATGGCTACACCTTC. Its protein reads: CSARVTGKAYGYTF.